This T cell receptor (beta chain) originates from a study of T cell responses to AZD1222 COVID-19 vaccine. A note on this clone: No antigen is known for it.

CDR3 length: 15 residues. V lost 5 bases and J lost 7, with 15 bases in between. The germline gives CDR1 MNHEY, CDR2 SMNVEV (reference sequence). General observations from the study: The donor cohort was predominantly white British with a female majority, and clonal diversity may have been underestimated.

Here immunoSEQ multiplex PCR was the method, and the copy in TCRdb shows in-frame clones only, minus some. The sample holds 60,000 to 85,000 clones, roughly 91% seen once. The input for sequencing was peripheral blood, taken 28 days after the second dose of the MenACWY control vaccine. The V gene is TRBV27, the J gene TRBJ1-6; tentatively, D is TRBD1 (5 bases). This TCR was sampled from an adult who received the MenACWY meningococcal vaccine as a control. The chain's CDR3 is CASSPKGVVNSPLHF. In nucleotides, the CDR3 is TGTGCCAGCAGTCCTAAAGGGGTCGTGAATTCACCCCTCCACTTT.